In this sample, the clone carrying this T cell receptor beta chain turned up many times. Its specificity is unknown. Authors of the study amplified TCR beta CDR3 regions from RNA transcripts. When the TCR CDR3 underwent first-round RT-PCR, the HTBI primer set was used. MiXCR, applied by TCRdb to the multiplex PCR reads, yields one record per CDR3 protein. The sample has around 400,000 distinct CDR3 sequences; around 14% are singletons. This specimen comes from a study of T cells in Graves' hyperthyroidism and ophthalmopathy. Background on the study: Prior to any treatment, at the point of initial diagnosis, peripheral blood was collected. Whole-study findings and limits: Most expanded thyroid clonotypes above 0.001 recurred in blood.

The CDR3 sequence is 14 residues long. The germline V and J ends were trimmed by 0 bases and 0 bases, with 5 bases remaining between them. Per the germline V gene, CDR1 is SGHAT and CDR2 is FQNNGV. The hyperthyroidism patients had all been newly diagnosed, and their disease duration was under 2 months. Their ages ranged from 18 to 65 years. Roughly 10 ml of fresh peripheral blood supplied the PBMCs. The chain recombines TRBV11-2 with TRBJ1-2; D unclear. Sequencing input: blood. The receptor's source is a young woman with Graves' hyperthyroidism that later progressed to Graves' ophthalmopathy. The CDR3 nucleotides are TGTGCCAGCAGCTTAGAACCTACTAACTATGGCTACACCTTC. It translates to CASSLEPTNYGYTF.